The rows below give T cell receptor beta chains drawn from one sample of a study of early T cells in non-severe SARS-CoV-2 infection. TCRdb redid the calling of the 5' RACE reads with MiXCR, one entry per CDR3 protein. This table holds 45,000 to 75,000 distinct CDR3 sequences, 8.5% to 10% found once. The sequencing sample was made of whole blood. The receptors were sampled from an adult who was a healthcare worker with PCR-confirmed SARS-CoV-2 infection or an uninfected control (not recorded which). Each CDR3 is given with its conserved first and last residue. The D gene is left open where the match is weak. The size of a clone is reported for some rows only, either as once, few or many, or as a class for expanded clones.

J	V	size	D	DNA	CDR3
TRBJ2-2	TRBV4-2	few	NA	TGTGCCAGCAGCCAAGAGGGGGTCGAGGGGGAGCTGTTTTTT	CASSQEGVEGELFF
TRBJ2-5	TRBV14	many	TRBD1	TGTGCCAGCAGCCAAGATCGGTACAGGGGGCGACAGACCCAGTACTTC	CASSQDRYRGRQTQYF
TRBJ2-5	TRBV7-6	few	TRBD2	TGTGCCAGCAGCCGAACGGGACTAGCGGGAGAAGAGACCCAGTACTTC	CASSRTGLAGEETQYF
TRBJ1-4	TRBV20-1	few	NA	TGCAGTGCCCTCCTGGGCGGGGCGGAAAAACTGTTTTTT	CSALLGGAEKLFF
TRBJ2-3	TRBV20-1	many	NA	TGCAGTGCCTACACAGATACGCAGTATTTT	CSAYTDTQYF
TRBJ1-1	TRBV5-1	few	TRBD1	TGCGCCAGCAGCCCTACCGGACAGGAGAACACTGAAGCTTTCTTT	CASSPTGQENTEAFF
TRBJ2-2	TRBV6-2/TRBV6-3	NA	TRBD2	TGTGCCAGCAGCCTGAGGCTAGCGGCCACGAACACCGGGGAGCTGTTTTTT	CASSLRLAATNTGELFF
TRBJ2-5	TRBV4-2	many	TRBD2	TGTGCCAGCAGCCAAGTTGGACTAGCGGGAGGTGGTAGAGAGACCCAGTACTTC	CASSQVGLAGGGRETQYF
TRBJ1-2	TRBV29-1	NA	NA	TGCAGCGTGAGGGACCAAAGTGGCTACACCTTC	CSVRDQSGYTF
TRBJ1-1	TRBV10-3	NA	NA	TGTGCCATCAGTGACTGGACAGTCCACCCCCAAGGCGCTGAAGCTTTCTTT	CAISDWTVHPQGAEAFF
TRBJ1-2	TRBV18	many	NA	TGTGCCAGCTCACCGGTTTCCGGGGCTAACTATGGCTACACCTTC	CASSPVSGANYGYTF
TRBJ2-7	TRBV11-2	few	NA	TGTGCCAGCAGCGCGAGCCCCTCCTACGAGCAGTACTTC	CASSASPSYEQYF
TRBJ2-1	TRBV4-2	many	NA	TGTGCCAGCAGCCAAGAGGTTCTGGCCCACAATGAGCAGTTCTTC	CASSQEVLAHNEQFF
TRBJ2-7	TRBV28	few	NA	TGTGCCAGCGGGCAGGACTACGAGCAGTACTTC	CASGQDYEQYF
TRBJ2-3	TRBV7-6	many	TRBD2	TGTGCCAGCAGCTTAGCCTCGGCGGGAGGCGCCCGAAATACGCAGTATTTT	CASSLASAGGARNTQYF
TRBJ1-1	TRBV28	many	NA	TGTGCCAGCAGCCCGAAGAGCAACACTGAAGCTTTCTTT	CASSPKSNTEAFF
TRBJ2-7	TRBV20-1	many	NA	TGCAGTGCTAGAGCAGGGGTACTCTCCTACGAGCAGTACTTC	CSARAGVLSYEQYF
TRBJ1-1	TRBV4-3	NA	NA	TGCGCCAGCAGCCAAGAGGTTATGGTGATAGGCACTGAAGCTTTCTTT	CASSQEVMVIGTEAFF
TRBJ2-3	TRBV20-1	NA	TRBD2	TGCAGTGCTAGGCTGGTAGCGGGAGGGCCAGATACGCAGTATTTT	CSARLVAGGPDTQYF
TRBJ2-3	TRBV6-2/TRBV6-3	many	NA	TGTGCCAGCAGCAGCACGGGGGTGAGGACAGATACGCAGTATTTT	CASSSTGVRTDTQYF
TRBJ2-7	TRBV11-3	many	TRBD1	TGTGCCAGCAGCAAGTCCGGGACAGGGCACGAGCAGTACTTC	CASSKSGTGHEQYF
TRBJ2-1	TRBV11-1	NA	TRBD2	TGTGCCAGCAGCCCCGGACTAGCGGGGGCCTACAATGAGCAGTTCTTC	CASSPGLAGAYNEQFF
TRBJ2-5	TRBV12-3/TRBV12-4	many	TRBD1	TGTGCCAGCACCCAATCCGCCACAGGGGAAAAGTACTTC	CASTQSATGEKYF
TRBJ2-1	TRBV6-2/TRBV6-3	many	NA	TGTGCCAGCAGTGATGGTCACAATGAGCAGTTCTTC	CASSDGHNEQFF
TRBJ2-1	TRBV30	NA	TRBD2	TGTGCCTGGAGCCCCGGACTAGCGGGAGACTATGAGCAGTTCTTC	CAWSPGLAGDYEQFF
TRBJ1-4	TRBV6-5	many	NA	TGTGCCAGCAGTTACTCTGGGGGGCGCAGAGAAAAACTGTTTTTT	CASSYSGGRREKLFF
TRBJ1-2	TRBV4-3	many	NA	TGCGCCAGCAGCCAAGAGTTGACCCCCGGGGAGGATTTTGGCTACACCTTC	CASSQELTPGEDFGYTF
TRBJ1-2	TRBV11-2	NA	NA	TGTGCCAGCAGCCCACACAGCTATGGCTACACCTTC	CASSPHSYGYTF
TRBJ2-7	TRBV12-3/TRBV12-4	many	NA	TGTGCCAGCAGCTTGGGGAACTTCGAGCAGTACTTC	CASSLGNFEQYF
TRBJ1-1	TRBV5-1	few	TRBD1	TGCGCCAGCAGCCCCAGGACAGGGGAAGGCGCTGAAGCTTTCTTT	CASSPRTGEGAEAFF
TRBJ2-7	TRBV5-1	NA	TRBD1	TGCGCCAGCAAACCCATGACAGGGGGCCTACGGCGGAGCTCCTACGAGCAGTACTTC	CASKPMTGGLRRSSYEQYF
TRBJ1-2	TRBV5-1	NA	TRBD1	TGCGCCAGCAGCTTAGGGACAGGGAATCCCTATGGCTACACCTTC	CASSLGTGNPYGYTF
TRBJ1-2	TRBV28	NA	NA	TGTGCCAGCAGATCGGGGATCGGCTATGGCTACACCTTC	CASRSGIGYGYTF
TRBJ1-5	TRBV6-6	many	NA	TGTGCCAGCAGTCGACAACAGGATAGCAATCAGCCCCAGCATTTT	CASSRQQDSNQPQHF
TRBJ2-3	TRBV29-1	few	NA	TGCAGCGTTGTTCGGGAGATCTCTACAGATACGCAGTATTTT	CSVVREISTDTQYF
TRBJ2-1	TRBV28	few	TRBD2	TGTGCCAGCAGCTTGCATAGCGGGAGTAAGTATGAGCAGTTCTTC	CASSLHSGSKYEQFF
TRBJ1-3	TRBV6-2/TRBV6-3	few	NA	TGTGCCAGCAGATCGGCAACGAGGGGAAACACCATATATTTT	CASRSATRGNTIYF
TRBJ2-1	TRBV14	NA	TRBD2	TGTGCCAGCAGCCACTACCGGGGGGGCCCGGGAGGGTCCTACAATGAGCAGTTCTTC	CASSHYRGGPGGSYNEQFF
TRBJ1-2	TRBV28	NA	NA	TGTGCCAGCAGTTTATATAAGGGGGACTATGGCTACACCTTC	CASSLYKGDYGYTF
TRBJ2-7	TRBV7-2	many	TRBD2	TGTGCCAGCAGTCCTTCCCTAGCGGGAGGTTCCTACGAGCAGTACTTC	CASSPSLAGGSYEQYF
TRBJ2-1	TRBV7-8	few	NA	TGTGCCAGCAGAATTAGGTCTGAGCAGTTCTTC	CASRIRSEQFF
TRBJ2-5	TRBV30	many	TRBD1	TGTGCCTGGAGTGTTGGGGGACAGTACCAAGAGACCCAGTACTTC	CAWSVGGQYQETQYF
TRBJ2-3	TRBV29-1	few	NA	TGCAGCGTGACAGACTACACAGATACGCAGTATTTT	CSVTDYTDTQYF
TRBJ1-1	TRBV5-6	many	NA	TGTGCCAGCAGCTTGAAGGGGAACACTGAAGTTTTCTTT	CASSLKGNTEVFF
TRBJ1-5	TRBV12-3/TRBV12-4	many	TRBD1	TGTGCCAGCAGTAGGACAGGGAGCAATCAGCCCCAGCATTTT	CASSRTGSNQPQHF
TRBJ1-6	TRBV28	NA	NA	TGTGCCAGCAGTTTCAACCTCCCGGGACAATCACCCCTCCACTTT	CASSFNLPGQSPLHF
TRBJ2-4	TRBV28	NA	NA	TGTGCCAGCAGTCGAGACAACCGCTACCCCCTAGCCAAAAACATTCAGTACTTC	CASSRDNRYPLAKNIQYF
TRBJ1-1	TRBV5-5	NA	NA	TGTGCCAGCAGCCTGGCGGGGTACACTGAAGCTTTCTTT	CASSLAGYTEAFF
TRBJ2-6	TRBV10-3	many	TRBD1	TGTGCCATCAGTGATTCAACGACAGGGGCCGACGTCCTGACTTTC	CAISDSTTGADVLTF
TRBJ1-1	TRBV29-1	many	NA	TGCAGCGCTTTCCGAGGGGCTGAAGCTTTCTTT	CSAFRGAEAFF
TRBJ1-2	TRBV4-3	few	NA	TGCGCCAGCAGCCAAGAACAGGCAAGCTATGGCTACACCTTC	CASSQEQASYGYTF
TRBJ2-7	TRBV7-2	many	NA	TGTGCCAGCAGCTCGCTCCGTACAGGCGACACCTACGAGCAGTACTTC	CASSSLRTGDTYEQYF
TRBJ2-7	TRBV5-1	few	NA	TGCGCCAGCAGCTACGGCCCCGGGGAGGCCAGCTCCTACGAGCAGTACTTC	CASSYGPGEASSYEQYF
TRBJ2-5	TRBV7-6	many	NA	TGTGCCAGCAGCCCCGGGCGGATCCCGCAAGAGACCCAGTACTTC	CASSPGRIPQETQYF